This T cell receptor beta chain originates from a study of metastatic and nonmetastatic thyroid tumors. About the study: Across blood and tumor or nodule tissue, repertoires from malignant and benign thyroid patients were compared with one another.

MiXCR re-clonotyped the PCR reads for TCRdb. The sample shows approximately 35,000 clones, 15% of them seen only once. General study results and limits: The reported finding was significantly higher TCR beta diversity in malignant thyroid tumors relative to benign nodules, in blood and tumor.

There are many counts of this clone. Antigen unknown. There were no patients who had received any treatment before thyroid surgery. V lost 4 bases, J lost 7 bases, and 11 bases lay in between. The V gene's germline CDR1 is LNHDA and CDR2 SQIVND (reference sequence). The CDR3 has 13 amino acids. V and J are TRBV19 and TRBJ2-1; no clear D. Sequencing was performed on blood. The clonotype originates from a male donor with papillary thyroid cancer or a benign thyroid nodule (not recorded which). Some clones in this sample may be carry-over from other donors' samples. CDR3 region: CASSNPPENEQFF. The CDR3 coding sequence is TGTGCCAGTAGTAACCCCCCCGAGAATGAGCAGTTCTTC.